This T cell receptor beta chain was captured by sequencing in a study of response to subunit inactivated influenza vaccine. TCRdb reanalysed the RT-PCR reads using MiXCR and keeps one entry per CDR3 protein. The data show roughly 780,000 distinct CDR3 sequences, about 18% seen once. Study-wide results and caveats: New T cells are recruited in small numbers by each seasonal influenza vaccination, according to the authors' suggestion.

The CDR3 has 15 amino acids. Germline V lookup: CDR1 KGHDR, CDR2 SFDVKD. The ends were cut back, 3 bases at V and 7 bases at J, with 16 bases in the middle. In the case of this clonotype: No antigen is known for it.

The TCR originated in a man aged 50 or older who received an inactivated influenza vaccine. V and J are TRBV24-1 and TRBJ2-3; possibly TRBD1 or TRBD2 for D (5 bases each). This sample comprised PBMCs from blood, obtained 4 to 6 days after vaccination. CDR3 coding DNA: TGTGCCACCAGTGATCACCGGTTGAGGGGTTATACGCAGTATTTT. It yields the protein CATSDHRLRGYTQYF.